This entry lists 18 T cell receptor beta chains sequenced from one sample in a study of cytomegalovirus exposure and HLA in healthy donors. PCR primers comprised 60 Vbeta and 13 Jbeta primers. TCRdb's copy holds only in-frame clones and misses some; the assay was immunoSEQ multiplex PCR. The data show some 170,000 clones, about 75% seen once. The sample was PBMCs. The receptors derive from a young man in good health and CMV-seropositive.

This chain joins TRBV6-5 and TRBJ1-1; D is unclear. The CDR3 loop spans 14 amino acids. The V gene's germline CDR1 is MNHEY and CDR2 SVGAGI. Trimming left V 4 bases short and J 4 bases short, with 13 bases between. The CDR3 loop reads CASSWRMGSTEAFF. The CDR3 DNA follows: TGTGCCAGCAGTTGGCGGATGGGGAGCACTGAAGCTTTCTTT.

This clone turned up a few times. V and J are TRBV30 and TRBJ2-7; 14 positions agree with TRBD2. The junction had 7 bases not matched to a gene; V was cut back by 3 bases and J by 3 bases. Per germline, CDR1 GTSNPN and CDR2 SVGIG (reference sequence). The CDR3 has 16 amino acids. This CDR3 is CAWSQSGLAGVYEQYV. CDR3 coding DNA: TGTGCCTGGAGCCAATCGGGACTAGCGGGAGTCTACGAGCAGTACGTC.

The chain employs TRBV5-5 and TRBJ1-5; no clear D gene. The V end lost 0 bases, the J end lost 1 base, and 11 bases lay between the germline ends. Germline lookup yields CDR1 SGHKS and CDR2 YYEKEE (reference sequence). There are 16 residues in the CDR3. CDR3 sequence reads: CASSLDWQLSNQPQHF. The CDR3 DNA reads TGTGCCAGCAGCTTGGATTGGCAGTTGAGCAATCAGCCCCAGCATTTT.

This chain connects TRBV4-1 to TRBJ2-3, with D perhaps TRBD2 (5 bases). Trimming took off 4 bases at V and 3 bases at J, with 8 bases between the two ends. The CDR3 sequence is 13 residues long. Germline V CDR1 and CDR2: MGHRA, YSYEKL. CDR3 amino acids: CASSPPGTDTQYF. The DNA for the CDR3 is TGCGCCAGCAGCCCCCCGGGGACAGATACGCAGTATTTT.

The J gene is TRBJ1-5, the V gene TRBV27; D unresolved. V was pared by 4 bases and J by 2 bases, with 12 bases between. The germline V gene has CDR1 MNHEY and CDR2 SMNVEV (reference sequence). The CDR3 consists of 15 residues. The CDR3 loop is CASSSISQGNQPQHF. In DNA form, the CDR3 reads TGTGCCAGCAGTTCGATTTCTCAGGGCAATCAGCCCCAGCATTTT.

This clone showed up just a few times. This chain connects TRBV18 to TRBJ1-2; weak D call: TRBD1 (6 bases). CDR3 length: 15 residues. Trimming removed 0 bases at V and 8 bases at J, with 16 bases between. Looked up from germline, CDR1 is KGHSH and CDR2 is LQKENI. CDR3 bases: TGTGCCAGCTCACCACCTGAGGACAGCTCCCCCGGCTACACCTTC. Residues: CASSPPEDSSPGYTF.

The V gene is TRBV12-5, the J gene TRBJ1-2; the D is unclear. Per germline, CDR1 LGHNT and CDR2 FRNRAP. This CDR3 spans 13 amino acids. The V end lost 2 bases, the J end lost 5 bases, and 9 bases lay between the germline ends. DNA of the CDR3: TGTGCTAGTGGTTTGTCTTCCCTGTATGGCTACACCTTC. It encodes CASGLSSLYGYTF. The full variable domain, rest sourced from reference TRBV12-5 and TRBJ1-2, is DARVTQTPRHKVTEMGQEVTMRCQPILGHNTVFWYRQTMMQGLELLAYFRNRAPLDDSGMPKDRFSAEMPDATLATLKIQPSEPRDSAVYFCASGLSSLYGYTFGSGTRLTVV.

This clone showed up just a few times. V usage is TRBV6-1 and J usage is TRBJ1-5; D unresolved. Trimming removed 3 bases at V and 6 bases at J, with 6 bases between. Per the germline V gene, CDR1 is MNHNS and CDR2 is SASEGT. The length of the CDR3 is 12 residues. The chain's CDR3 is CASSDGSQPQHF. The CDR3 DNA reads TGTGCCAGCAGTGATGGCAGTCAGCCCCAGCATTTT.

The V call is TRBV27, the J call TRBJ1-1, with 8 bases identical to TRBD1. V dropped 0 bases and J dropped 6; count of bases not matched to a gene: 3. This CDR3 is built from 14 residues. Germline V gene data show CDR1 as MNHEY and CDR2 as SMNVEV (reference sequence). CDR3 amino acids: CASSLSTGQAEAFF. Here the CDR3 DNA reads TGTGCCAGCAGTTTATCAACGGGACAGGCTGAAGCTTTCTTT.

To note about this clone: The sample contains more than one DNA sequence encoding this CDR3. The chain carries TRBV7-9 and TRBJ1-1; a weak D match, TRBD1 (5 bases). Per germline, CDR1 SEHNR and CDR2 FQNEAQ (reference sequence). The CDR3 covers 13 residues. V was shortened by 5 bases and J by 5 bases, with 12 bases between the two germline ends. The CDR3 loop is CASSLEGATEAFF. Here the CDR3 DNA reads TGTGCCAGCAGCCTTGAAGGGGCGACTGAAGCTTTCTTT.

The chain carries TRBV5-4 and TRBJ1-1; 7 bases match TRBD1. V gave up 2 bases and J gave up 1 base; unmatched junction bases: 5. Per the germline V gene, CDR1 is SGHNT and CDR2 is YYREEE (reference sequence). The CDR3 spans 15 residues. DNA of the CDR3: TGTGCCAGCAGCTTAAAAGACAGGGCGAACACTGAAGCTTTCTTT. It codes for CASSLKDRANTEAFF.

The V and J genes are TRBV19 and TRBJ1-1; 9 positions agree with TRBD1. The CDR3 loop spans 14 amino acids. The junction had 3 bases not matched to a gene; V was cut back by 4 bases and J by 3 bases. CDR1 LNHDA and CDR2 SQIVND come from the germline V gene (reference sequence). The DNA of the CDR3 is TGTGCCAGTAGTAATAGGGACAGGGACACTGAAGCTTTCTTT. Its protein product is CASSNRDRDTEAFF.

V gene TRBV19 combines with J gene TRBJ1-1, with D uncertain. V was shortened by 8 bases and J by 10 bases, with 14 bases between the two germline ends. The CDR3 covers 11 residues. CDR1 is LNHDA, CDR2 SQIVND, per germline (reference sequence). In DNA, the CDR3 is TGTGCCAGTTCCTATTACTCGGGAGCTTTCTTT. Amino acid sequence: CASSYYSGAFF. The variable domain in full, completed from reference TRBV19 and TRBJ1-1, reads DGGITQSPKYLFRKEGQNVTLSCEQNLNHDAMYWYRQDPGQGLRLIYYSQIVNDFQKGDIAEGYSVSREKKESFPLTVTSAQKNPTAFYLCASSYYSGAFFGQGTRLTVV.

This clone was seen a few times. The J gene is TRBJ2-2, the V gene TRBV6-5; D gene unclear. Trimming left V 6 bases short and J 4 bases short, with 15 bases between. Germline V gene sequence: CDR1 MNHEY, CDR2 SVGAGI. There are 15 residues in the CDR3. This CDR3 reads CASSRLFPSTGELFF. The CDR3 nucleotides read TGTGCCAGCAGCCGACTCTTCCCCAGCACCGGGGAGCTGTTTTTT.

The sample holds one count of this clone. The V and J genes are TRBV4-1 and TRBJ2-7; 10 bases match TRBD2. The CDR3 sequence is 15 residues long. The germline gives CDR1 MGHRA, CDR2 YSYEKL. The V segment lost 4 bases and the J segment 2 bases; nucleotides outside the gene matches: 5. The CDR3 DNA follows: TGCGCCAGCAGCCCTCCGACTAGCGGGCCCTACGAGCAGTACGTC. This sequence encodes CASSPPTSGPYEQYV.

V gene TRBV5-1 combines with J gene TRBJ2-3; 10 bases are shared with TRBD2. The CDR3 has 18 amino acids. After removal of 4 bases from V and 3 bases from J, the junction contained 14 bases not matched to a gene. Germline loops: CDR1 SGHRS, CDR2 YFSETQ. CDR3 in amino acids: CASSNYIYSGRATDTQYF. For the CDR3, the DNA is TGCGCCAGCAGCAACTACATATACAGCGGGAGGGCGACAGATACGCAGTATTTT.

CDR3 coding DNA: TGTGCCAGCAGAAAGGGACAGGTCTATGGCTACACCTTC. This sequence encodes CASRKGQVYGYTF. V is TRBV28 and J is TRBJ1-2; 8 nucleotides match TRBD1. Germline V gene lookup returns CDR1 MDHEN and CDR2 SYDVKM. With 6 bases clipped from V and 4 bases from J, the junction kept 4 bases outside the gene matches. This CDR3 has 13 residues.

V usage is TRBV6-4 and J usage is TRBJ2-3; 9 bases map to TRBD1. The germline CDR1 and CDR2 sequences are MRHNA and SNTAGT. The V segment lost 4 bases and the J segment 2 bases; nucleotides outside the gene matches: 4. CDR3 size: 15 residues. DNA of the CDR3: TGTGCCAGCAGTGCCGGGACAGGGCCCACAGATACGCAGTATTTT. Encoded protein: CASSAGTGPTDTQYF.